This T cell receptor (beta chain) is from a study of liver allograft versus peripheral blood T cells. Across the study: Recipients' peripheral blood served as the comparator for T cell receptor repertoires in transplanted livers.

TCRdb reanalysed the reads using MiXCR and keeps one entry per CDR3 protein. The sample consists of around 6,000 distinct CDR3 sequences, about 18% of them appearing once. This clonotype was picked up a small number of times. Trimming cost V 1 base and J 0 bases, with 27 bases left between them. This CDR3 region has 20 residues. Germline CDR1 and CDR2: DFQATT and SNEGSKA (reference sequence). V is TRBV20-1 and J is TRBJ1-1; perhaps TRBD1 as D (5 bases). The TCR was taken from a human patient who had a liver transplant. Some T cells may be provided by the graft donor. This chain's CDR3 is CSARAKREGWNNHLNTEAFF. The CDR3 DNA follows: TGCAGTGCTAGAGCGAAGAGGGAGGGGTGGAACAACCATTTGAACACTGAAGCTTTCTTT.